These 7 T cell receptor beta chains originate from one sample sequenced in a study of T cell repertoires in cytomegalovirus infection. TCRdb used MiXCR to reprocess the reads, holding one entry per CDR3 protein. Among about 830,000 distinct CDR3 sequences listed, 32% were seen once. Their specific antigens are unknown. This material consisted of cultured CD8+ T cells from PBMCs, taken from culture after CMV antigen stimulation. These receptors all stem from a human donor in good health (CMV status not recorded). Some clones in this sample may be carry-over from other donors' samples.

On this clonotype itself: One junction end disagrees with the germline gene, perhaps due to a read error. The genes are TRBV7-3 and TRBJ2-1; D is ambiguous. The CDR3 contains 13 residues. Per the germline V gene, CDR1 is SGHTA and CDR2 is FQGTGA. CDR3 protein: CASNLVRNNEQFF. The CDR3 coding sequence is TGTGCCAGCAACTTAGTTCGGAACAATGAGCAGTTCTTC.

This clonotype occurred a few times. J is TRBJ1-2 and V is TRBV28; a possible D gene is TRBD1 (6 bases). Germline CDR1 and CDR2: MDHEN and SYDVKM. This CDR3 contains 15 residues. V lost 4 bases to trimming and J lost 1 base, with 13 bases between them. The CDR3 DNA sequence: TGTGCCAGCAGTTCTCGGAGGGGGAGTAACTATGGCTACACCTTC. This codes for CASSSRRGSNYGYTF.

This chain joins TRBV4-1 and TRBJ1-5; the match to TRBD1 covers 7 bases. Losses at the gene ends were 1 base for V and 4 bases for J; bases not matched to a gene: 4. Germline CDR1 MGHRA, CDR2 YSYEKL. CDR3 length equals 15 residues. In nucleotides, the CDR3 is TGCGCCAGCAGCCAAGGCCCGACAGGGAATCAGCCCCAGCATTTT. Translating it yields CASSQGPTGNQPQHF.

The chain joins TRBV4-1 to TRBJ2-5, with D tentatively TRBD1 (6 bases). This CDR3 contains 14 residues. The V gene's germline CDR1 is MGHRA and CDR2 YSYEKL. Trimming removed 2 bases at V and 4 bases at J, with 11 bases between. CDR3 bases: TGCGCCAGCAGCCAAAGTTCAGGGGTAGAGACCCAGTACTTC. It codes for CASSQSSGVETQYF.

The chain employs TRBV29-1 and TRBJ2-5; a weak D match, TRBD2 (7 bases). Germline CDR1 SQVTM, CDR2 ANQGSEA. V shed 2 bases and J shed 0 bases, with 13 bases lying between them. The CDR3 has 15 amino acids. CDR3 sequence: CSVEWGLADQETQYF. In DNA form, the CDR3 reads TGCAGCGTTGAATGGGGGCTAGCGGACCAAGAGACCCAGTACTTC.

This clonotype was seen at least ten times. The genes are TRBV7-9 and TRBJ1-2; 7 bases fit TRBD1. Trimming removed 4 bases from V and 3 bases from J; junction bases left unmatched: 8. Germline V gene lookup returns CDR1 SEHNR and CDR2 FQNEAQ (reference sequence). CDR3 size: 15 residues. CDR3 DNA sequence: TGTGCCAGCAGCTCCGGGACAGCTTTATACTATGGCTACACCTTC. This encodes CASSSGTALYYGYTF.

A few counts support this clonotype. The chain couples TRBV6-2 or TRBV6-3 to TRBJ2-7; D is unresolved. This CDR3 comprises 17 residues. Germline CDR1 reads MNHEY; CDR2 reads SVGEGT. The V end was cut by 2 bases, the J end by 2 bases, with 19 bases between. The CDR3, as DNA: TGTGCCAGCAGTTACAGCATCTTCAGAGCAGCTCCCTACGAGCAGTACGTC. It codes for CASSYSIFRAAPYEQYV.